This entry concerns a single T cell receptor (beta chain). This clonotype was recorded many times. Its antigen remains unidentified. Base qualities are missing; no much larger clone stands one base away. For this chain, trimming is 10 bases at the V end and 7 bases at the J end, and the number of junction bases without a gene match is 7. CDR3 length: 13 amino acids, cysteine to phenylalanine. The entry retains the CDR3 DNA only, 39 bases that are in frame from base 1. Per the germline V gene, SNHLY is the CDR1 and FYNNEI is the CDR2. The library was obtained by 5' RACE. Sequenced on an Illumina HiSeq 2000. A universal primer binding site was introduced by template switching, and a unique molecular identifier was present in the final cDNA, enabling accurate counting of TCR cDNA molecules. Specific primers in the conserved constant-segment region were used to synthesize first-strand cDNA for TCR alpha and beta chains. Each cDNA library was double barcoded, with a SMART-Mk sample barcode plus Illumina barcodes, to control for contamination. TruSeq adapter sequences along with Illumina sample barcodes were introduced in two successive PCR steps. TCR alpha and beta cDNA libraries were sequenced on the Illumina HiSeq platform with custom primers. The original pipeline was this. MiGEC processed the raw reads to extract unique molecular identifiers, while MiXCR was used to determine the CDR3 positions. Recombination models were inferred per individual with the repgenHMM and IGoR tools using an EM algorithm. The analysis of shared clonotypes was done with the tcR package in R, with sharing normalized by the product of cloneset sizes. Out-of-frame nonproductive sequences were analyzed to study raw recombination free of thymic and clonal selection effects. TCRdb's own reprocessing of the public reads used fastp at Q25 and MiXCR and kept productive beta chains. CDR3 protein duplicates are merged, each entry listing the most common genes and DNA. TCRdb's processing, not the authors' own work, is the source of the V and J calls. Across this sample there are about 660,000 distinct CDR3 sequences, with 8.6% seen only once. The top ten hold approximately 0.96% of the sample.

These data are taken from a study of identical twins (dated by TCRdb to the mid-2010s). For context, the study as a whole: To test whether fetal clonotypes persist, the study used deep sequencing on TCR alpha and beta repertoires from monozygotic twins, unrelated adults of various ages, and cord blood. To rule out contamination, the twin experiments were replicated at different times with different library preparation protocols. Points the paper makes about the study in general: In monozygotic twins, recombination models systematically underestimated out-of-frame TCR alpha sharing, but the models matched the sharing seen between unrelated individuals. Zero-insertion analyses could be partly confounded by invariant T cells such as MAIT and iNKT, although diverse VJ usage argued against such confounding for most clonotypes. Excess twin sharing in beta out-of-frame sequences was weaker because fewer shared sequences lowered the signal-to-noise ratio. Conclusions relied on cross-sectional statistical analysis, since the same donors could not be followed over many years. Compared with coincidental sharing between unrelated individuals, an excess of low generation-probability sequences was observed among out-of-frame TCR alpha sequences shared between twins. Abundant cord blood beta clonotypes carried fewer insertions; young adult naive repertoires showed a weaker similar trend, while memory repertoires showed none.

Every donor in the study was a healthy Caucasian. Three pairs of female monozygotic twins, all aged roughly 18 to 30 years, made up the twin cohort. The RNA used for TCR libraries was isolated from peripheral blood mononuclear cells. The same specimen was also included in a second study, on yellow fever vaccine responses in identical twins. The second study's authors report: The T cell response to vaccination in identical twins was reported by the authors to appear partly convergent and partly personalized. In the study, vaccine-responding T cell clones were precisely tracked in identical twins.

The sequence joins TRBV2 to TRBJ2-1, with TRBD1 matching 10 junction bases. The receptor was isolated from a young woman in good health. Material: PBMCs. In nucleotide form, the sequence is TGTGCCACCACGGGACAGGGGCCTAATGAGCAGTTCTTC. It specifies CATTGQGPNEQFF.